This passage covers 14 T cell receptor beta chains from one sample sequenced in a study of blood T cell repertoires in COVID-19. The protocol was immunoSEQ multiplex PCR, while the TCRdb copy is restricted to in-frame clones and leaves out a portion. Of around 30,000 clones in the sample, 85% to 90% were seen once. Material for sequencing was peripheral blood. The receptors derive from a man in his fifties or sixties with active COVID-19.

The rearrangement links TRBV19 to TRBJ1-1; 8 bases agree with TRBD1. V shed 3 bases and J 4 bases; nucleotides not matched to a gene: 4. This CDR3 is 14 amino acids long. The germline V gene has CDR1 LNHDA and CDR2 SQIVND (reference sequence). The CDR3 DNA sequence: TGTGCCAGTAGTATTTCCACAGGGGGCACTGAAGCTTTCTTT. Its protein product is CASSISTGGTEAFF. Variable domain in full (rest from reference TRBV19 and TRBJ1-1): DGGITQSPKYLFRKEGQNVTLSCEQNLNHDAMYWYRQDPGQGLRLIYYSQIVNDFQKGDIAEGYSVSREKKESFPLTVTSAQKNPTAFYLCASSISTGGTEAFFGQGTRLTVV.

This clone was counted only a few times. The V call is TRBV10-2, the J call TRBJ1-3; 8 bases align to TRBD1. Germline values: CDR1 WSHSY, CDR2 SAAADI. The CDR3 runs 14 residues. Germline trimming cut 8 bases from V and 3 bases from J; bases unmatched to any gene: 6. The CDR3 loop is CASARGLDGNTIYF. In DNA, the CDR3 is TGCGCCAGCGCCAGGGGGCTGGATGGAAACACCATATATTTT.

CDR3 amino acids: CAISTGTQNYGYTF. CDR3 DNA sequence: TGTGCCATCAGTACCGGGACACAAAACTATGGCTACACCTTC. The chain joins TRBV10-3 to TRBJ1-2; D perhaps matches TRBD1 (6 bases). CDR1 and CDR2 (germline): ENHRY, SYGVKD. CDR3 length equals 14 residues. V gave up 5 bases and J gave up 2 bases, with 12 bases separating them.

The chain couples TRBV27 to TRBJ1-1, with D perhaps matching TRBD1 (5 bases). Trimming stripped 0 bases from V and 8 bases from J, with 10 bases between. Per the germline V gene, CDR1 is MNHEY and CDR2 is SMNVEV (reference sequence). The CDR3 loop spans 13 amino acids. The chain's CDR3 is CASSLSPRVEAFF. CDR3 DNA sequence: TGTGCCAGCAGTTTATCCCCCAGGGTAGAAGCTTTCTTT.

The chain has TRBV6-4 and TRBJ1-1; the match to TRBD1 covers 7 bases. The CDR3 is 13 amino acids. Trimming cost V 6 bases and J 2 bases; bases outside gene matches: 3. The germline CDR1 and CDR2 sequences are MRHNA and SNTAGT. CDR3: CASRGQRNTEAFF. CDR3 DNA: TGTGCCAGCAGGGGACAGAGAAACACTGAAGCTTTCTTT.

The gene calls are TRBV19 and TRBJ2-2; TRBD2 aligns across 7 bases. Trimming took 5 bases from V and 5 from J; bases not matched to a gene: 8. Germline V lookup: CDR1 LNHDA, CDR2 SQIVND (reference sequence). There are 15 residues in the CDR3. CDR3 sequence: CASSLNIGGTGELFF. In DNA, the CDR3 is TGTGCCAGTAGTCTGAATATCGGGGGGACCGGGGAGCTGTTTTTT.

The chain couples TRBV18 to TRBJ1-3; D is unclear. Looked up from germline, CDR1 is KGHSH and CDR2 is LQKENI. Deletions cut 3 bases from V and 0 bases from J, with 12 bases between. The CDR3 sequence is 16 residues long. Here the CDR3 DNA reads TGTGCCAGCTCACCCTTCCGGGATTCCTCTGGAAACACCATATATTTT. It translates to CASSPFRDSSGNTIYF.

The chain employs TRBV5-5 and TRBJ1-3; D is uncertain. V gave up 5 bases and J gave up 2 bases, with 14 bases separating them. Germline V gives CDR1 SGHKS, CDR2 YYEKEE (reference sequence). The CDR3 runs to 15 residues. CDR3 loop: CASRRGNTAGNTIYF. In nucleotides, the CDR3 is TGTGCCAGCAGGCGAGGAAATACGGCTGGAAACACCATATATTTT. The full variable domain, with the rest looked up from reference TRBV5-5 and TRBJ1-3, is DAGVTQSPTHLIKTRGQQVTLRCSPISGHKSVSWYQQVLGQGPQFIFQYYEKEERGRGNFPDRFSARQFPNYSSELNVNALLLGDSALYLCASRRGNTAGNTIYFGEGSWLTVV.

This sequence joins TRBV5-6 and TRBJ2-5; D unclear. Germline V CDR1 and CDR2: SGHDT, YYEEEE. This CDR3 region has 15 residues. V lost 1 base and J 5 bases, leaving 15 bases between the germline ends. CDR3: CASSLRAAPGETQYF. The CDR3 DNA follows: TGTGCCAGCAGCTTGCGTGCCGCCCCCGGGGAGACCCAGTACTTC.

The chain couples TRBV5-6 to TRBJ2-4; tentative D call: TRBD1 (5 bases). V lost 0 bases and J lost 2, with 9 bases in between. The CDR3 sequence is 15 residues long. From germline, CDR1 is SGHDT and CDR2 YYEEEE. The CDR3 here is CASSLGGSTKNIQYF. The CDR3 DNA reads as TGTGCCAGCAGCTTGGGGGGCTCTACCAAAAACATTCAGTACTTC.

This sequence joins TRBV18 and TRBJ2-3, with D possibly being TRBD1 (5 bases). V gave up 6 bases and J gave up 7 bases, with 23 bases separating them. CDR3 length: 16 residues. Germline CDR1 and CDR2: KGHSH and LQKENI. In DNA form, the CDR3 reads TGTGCCAGCTCTGAGAGCTTACCCGGGCAGGGAAATACGCAGTATTTT. Translated: CASSESLPGQGNTQYF. The entire variable domain, with the rest obtained from reference TRBV18 and TRBJ2-3, is as follows: NAGVMQNPRHLVRRRGQEARLRCSPMKGHSHVYWYRQLPEEGLKFMVYLQKENIIDESGMPKERFSAEFPKEGPSILRIQQVVRGDSAAYFCASSESLPGQGNTQYFGPGTRLTVL.

The genes are TRBV30 and TRBJ1-1; TRBD1 matches 8 bases. Germline-derived CDR1 and CDR2 are GTSNPN and SVGIG (reference sequence). With V trimmed by 1 base and J by 10 bases, 5 bases remained unmatched. The CDR3 extends over 12 amino acids. In DNA form, the CDR3 reads TGTGCCTGGAGTGGAGCCGACAGGGGAGCTTTCTTT. Its protein product is CAWSGADRGAFF.

The rearrangement links TRBV6-5 to TRBJ2-1; 10 bases map to TRBD2. J gave up 11 bases and V 0 bases, and 4 bases lay outside the gene matches. The CDR3 is made up of 14 amino acids. Germline V lookup: CDR1 MNHEY, CDR2 SVGAGI. CDR3 sequence: CASSYSPSGGKQFF. CDR3 in DNA: TGTGCCAGCAGTTACTCGCCTAGCGGGGGAAAGCAGTTCTTC.

V gene TRBV19 combines with J gene TRBJ1-4; a possible D gene is TRBD1 (6 bases). The CDR3 covers 15 residues. Trimming stripped 11 bases from V and 6 bases from J, with 22 bases between. Per the germline V gene, CDR1 is LNHDA and CDR2 is SQIVND (reference sequence). CDR3 protein: CASAPMGAAYEKLFF. For the CDR3, the DNA is TGTGCCTCTGCCCCGATGGGGGCGGCATATGAAAAACTGTTTTTT.